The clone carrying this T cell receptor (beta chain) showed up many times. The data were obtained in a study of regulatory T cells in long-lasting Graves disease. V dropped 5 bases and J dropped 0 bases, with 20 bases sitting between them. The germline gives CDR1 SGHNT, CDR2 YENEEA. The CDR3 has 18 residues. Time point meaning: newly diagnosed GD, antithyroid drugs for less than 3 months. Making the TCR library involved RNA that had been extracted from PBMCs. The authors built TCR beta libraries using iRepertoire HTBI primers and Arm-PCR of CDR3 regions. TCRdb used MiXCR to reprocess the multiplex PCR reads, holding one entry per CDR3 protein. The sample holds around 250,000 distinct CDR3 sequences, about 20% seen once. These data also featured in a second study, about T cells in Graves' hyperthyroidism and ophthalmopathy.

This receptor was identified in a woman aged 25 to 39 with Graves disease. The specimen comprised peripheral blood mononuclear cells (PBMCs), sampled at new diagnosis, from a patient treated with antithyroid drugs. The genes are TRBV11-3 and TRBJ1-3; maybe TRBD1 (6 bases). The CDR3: CASSEDVYRDRSGNTIYF. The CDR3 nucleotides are TGTGCCAGCAGCGAGGACGTATACAGGGACCGCTCTGGAAACACCATATATTTT.